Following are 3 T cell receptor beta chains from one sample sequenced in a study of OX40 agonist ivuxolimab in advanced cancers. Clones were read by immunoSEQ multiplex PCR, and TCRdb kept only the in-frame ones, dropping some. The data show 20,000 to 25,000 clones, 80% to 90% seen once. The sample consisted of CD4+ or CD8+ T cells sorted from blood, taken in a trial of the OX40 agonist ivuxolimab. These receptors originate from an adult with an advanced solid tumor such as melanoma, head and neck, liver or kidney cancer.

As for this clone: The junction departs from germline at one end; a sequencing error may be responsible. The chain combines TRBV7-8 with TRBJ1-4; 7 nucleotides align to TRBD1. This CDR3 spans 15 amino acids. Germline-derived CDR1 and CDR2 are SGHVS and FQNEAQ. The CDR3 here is CASTLGRGGYEKLFF. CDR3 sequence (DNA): TGTGCCAGCACCTTAGGCAGGGGGGGTTATGAAAAACTGTTTTTT.

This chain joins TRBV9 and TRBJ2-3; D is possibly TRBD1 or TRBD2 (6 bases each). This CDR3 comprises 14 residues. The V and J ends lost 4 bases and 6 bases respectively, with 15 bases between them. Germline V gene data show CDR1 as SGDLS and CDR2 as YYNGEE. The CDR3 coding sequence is TGTGCCAGCAGCCCGGACGGGGGCAAGGATACGCAGTATTTT. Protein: CASSPDGGKDTQYF.

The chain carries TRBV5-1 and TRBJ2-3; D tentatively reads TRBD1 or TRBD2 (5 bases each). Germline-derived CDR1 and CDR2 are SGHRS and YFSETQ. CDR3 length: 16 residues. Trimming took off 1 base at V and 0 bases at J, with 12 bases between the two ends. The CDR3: CASSLSWDGSTDTQYF. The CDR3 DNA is TGCGCCAGCAGCTTGTCGTGGGACGGAAGCACAGATACGCAGTATTTT.